This entry lists 8 T cell receptor beta chains sequenced from one sample in a study of T cell responses to AZD1222 COVID-19 vaccine (dated by TCRdb to the early 2020s). Library creation used the immunoSEQ multiplex PCR assay. This immuneACCESS table, as held by TCRdb, lists in-frame sequences with V and J called but not all clones. Of the missing ones, under half trace to an unresolved V gene in checked studies; the others have no known cause. The sample table holds fewer than 150,000 clones, of which 88% were seen once. Clones ranked in the top ten supply roughly 5.2% of the sample. Per the publication, the time point label means: about 28 days (+/-7) after the second vaccine dose. The specimen comprised peripheral blood, sampled 28 days after the second AZD1222 dose. These receptors originate from an adult who received the AZD1222 COVID-19 vaccine.

This clone was found a few times. This chain joins TRBV11-2 and TRBJ2-3; D may match TRBD1 or TRBD2 (6 bases each). Looked up from germline, CDR1 is SGHAT and CDR2 is FQNNGV. The CDR3 extends over 15 amino acids. Trimming removed 3 bases at V and 6 bases at J, with 16 bases between. The CDR3 here is CASSFTSGAADTQYF. In DNA, the CDR3 is TGTGCCAGCAGCTTTACTTCGGGGGCCGCGGATACGCAGTATTTT.

The chain uses TRBV4-2 and TRBJ1-2, with 9 bases lining up with TRBD1. The germline V gene has CDR1 LGHNA and CDR2 YNFKEQ. Trimming cost V 2 bases and J 6 bases; bases outside gene matches: 10. The CDR3 totals 16 residues. The CDR3 is CASSQLGTGMDNGYTF. CDR3 nucleotides: TGTGCCAGCAGCCAACTAGGGACAGGGATGGACAATGGCTACACCTTC.

The chain joins TRBV5-8 to TRBJ1-1; D uncertain. Germline CDR1 and CDR2: SGHTS and YDEGEE. The germline V and J ends were trimmed by 2 bases and 2 bases, with 10 bases remaining between them. CDR3 size: 14 residues. The CDR3, as DNA: TGTGCCAGCAGCTTTGATCCTTTTAACACTGAAGCTTTCTTT. Amino acids: CASSFDPFNTEAFF.

V is TRBV30 and J is TRBJ1-1; weak D call: TRBD1 (5 bases). Trimming removed 2 bases from V and 3 bases from J, with 10 bases in between. The CDR3 runs 13 residues. Per the germline V gene, CDR1 is GTSNPN and CDR2 is SVGIG (reference sequence). The CDR3 is CAWSQGSDTEAFF. CDR3 nucleotide sequence: TGTGCCTGGAGTCAGGGATCGGACACTGAAGCTTTCTTT.

DNA of the CDR3: TGCGCCAGCAGCCAGTCGGACAGGGGGCTGAGTGAAAAACTGTTTTTT. As protein: CASSQSDRGLSEKLFF. The chain couples TRBV4-1 to TRBJ1-4, with TRBD1 matching 11 bases. The CDR3 extends over 16 amino acids. The germline V gene has CDR1 MGHRA and CDR2 YSYEKL. J was trimmed by 7 bases and V by 3 bases; bases with no gene match: 7.

CDR3 nucleotide sequence: TGTGCCAGCAGAAATGAGGGAGGAAGTCAGCCCCAGCATTTT. Amino acids: CASRNEGGSQPQHF. V gene TRBV28 combines with J gene TRBJ1-5; no definite D call. The CDR3 totals 14 residues. Trimming pared 6 bases from V and 6 bases from J, leaving 15 bases between. CDR1 and CDR2 (germline): MDHEN, SYDVKM.

This clone was observed once. The V call is TRBV4-2, the J call TRBJ1-1, with D maybe TRBD1 (6 bases). The CDR3 spans 15 residues. Deletions cut 1 base from V and 11 bases from J, with 20 bases between. CDR1 and CDR2 (germline): LGHNA, YNFKEQ. CDR3 sequence: CASSQGEGGYHMAFF. CDR3 DNA sequence: TGTGCCAGCAGCCAAGGAGAGGGGGGGTACCATATGGCTTTCTTT.

The chain is built from TRBV18 and TRBJ2-2; D possibly corresponds to TRBD2 (5 bases). This CDR3 is built from 16 residues. From germline, CDR1 is KGHSH and CDR2 LQKENI. V was pared by 3 bases and J by 3 bases, with 14 bases between. The CDR3 DNA is TGTGCCAGCTCACCCTTGGGAGCGTTGTACACCGGGGAGCTGTTTTTT. This codes for CASSPLGALYTGELFF.